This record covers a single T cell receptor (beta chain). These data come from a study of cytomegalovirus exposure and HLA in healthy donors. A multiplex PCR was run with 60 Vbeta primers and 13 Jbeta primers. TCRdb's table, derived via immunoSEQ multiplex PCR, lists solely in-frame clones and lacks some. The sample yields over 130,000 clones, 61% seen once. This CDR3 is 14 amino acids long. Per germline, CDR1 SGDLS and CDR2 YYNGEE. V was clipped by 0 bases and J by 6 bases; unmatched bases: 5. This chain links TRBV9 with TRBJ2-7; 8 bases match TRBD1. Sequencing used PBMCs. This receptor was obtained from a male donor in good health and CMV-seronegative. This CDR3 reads CASSVVSGGSEQYF. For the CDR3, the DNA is TGTGCCAGCAGCGTAGTTTCAGGGGGCAGCGAGCAGTACTTC.